The 14 T cell receptor beta chains below were found in one sample sequenced in a study of radiation and T cells in renal cell carcinoma (dated by TCRdb to 2018 to 2020). The label giving this sample's time point can be read as: blood 2 weeks post-SBRT. The treatment or condition label corresponds to: 15 Gy SBRT to primary tumor, nephrectomy 4 weeks later. Libraries were built with the immunoSEQ multiplex PCR assay. TCRdb's version of the immuneACCESS table is confined to in-frame rearrangements and falls short of the full clone set. An unresolved V gene accounts for under half of the shortfall where checked; the remainder is of unknown origin. This sample has 95,000 to 150,000 clones in its table, and 81% of those were observed once. Of the sample, 5.8% falls within the top ten clones. Source: blood, taken from a patient whose treatment included radiotherapy and nephrectomy. Receptors originate from a man aged 50-60 years with renal cell carcinoma.

As DNA, the CDR3 is TGTGCCAGCAGTTTTGGGTGGGAAGGCAATCAGCCCCAGCATTTT. It is translated as CASSFGWEGNQPQHF. The genes are TRBV28 and TRBJ1-5, with D unresolved. Germline V gives CDR1 MDHEN, CDR2 SYDVKM. The CDR3 runs to 15 residues. V was trimmed by 3 bases and J by 2 bases, leaving 11 bases between them.

The CDR3: CASSLDGSTDTQYF. The CDR3 bases are TGCGCCAGCAGCTTGGACGGGAGTACAGATACGCAGTATTTT. This chain connects TRBV5-1 to TRBJ2-3; D perhaps matches TRBD2 (6 bases). Trimming pared 0 bases from V and 3 bases from J, leaving 8 bases between. In germline, CDR1 is SGHRS, CDR2 YFSETQ. CDR3 size: 14 residues.

The genes are TRBV18 and TRBJ2-1, with 8 bases that match TRBD2. Per germline, CDR1 KGHSH and CDR2 LQKENI. The CDR3 length is 16 residues. The ends lost 0 bases at V and 6 bases at J; junction bases unmatched: 7. CDR3 in amino acids: CASSPPKRLASNEQFF. The CDR3 nucleotides read TGTGCCAGCTCACCACCGAAGCGACTAGCGAGCAATGAGCAGTTCTTC.

This clone was recorded once. The chain uses TRBV28 and TRBJ2-7; 9 bases are a match to TRBD1. Germline lookup yields CDR1 MDHEN and CDR2 SYDVKM. This CDR3 region has 15 residues. The V and J ends lost 6 bases and 3 bases, in that order; junction bases with no gene match: 9. The DNA of the CDR3 is TGTGCCAGCAGCCCCGGGACAGGGATTTTCTACGAGCAGTACTTC. As protein: CASSPGTGIFYEQYF.

This chain connects TRBV7-3 to TRBJ2-7; TRBD1 might be the D (5 bases). Germline V gene data show CDR1 as SGHTA and CDR2 as FQGTGA. V was pared by 4 bases and J by 9 bases, with 10 bases between. This CDR3 is built from 11 residues. The CDR3 DNA reads TGTGCCAGCAGCTCCGACAGAGGGCAGTACTTC. Protein sequence: CASSSDRGQYF.

The chain joins TRBV5-1 to TRBJ1-1; 9 bases line up with TRBD1. J was trimmed by 5 bases and V by 2 bases; bases with no gene match: 7. This CDR3 comprises 15 residues. Germline V CDR1 and CDR2: SGHRS, YFSETQ. The CDR3 sequence: CASSLTGGGRTEAFF. In DNA, the CDR3 is TGCGCCAGCAGCTTAACAGGGGGCGGGAGAACTGAAGCTTTCTTT.

Notes on this clone: Other DNA sequences in this specimen translate into the identical CDR3. V usage is TRBV5-4 and J usage is TRBJ1-2; no reliable D call. The CDR3 contains 12 residues. Looked up from germline, CDR1 is SGHNT and CDR2 is YYREEE (reference sequence). The V end lost 4 bases, the J end lost 4 bases, and 8 bases lay between the germline ends. The DNA of the CDR3 is TGTGCCAGCAGCCTTACAGCCTATGGCTACACCTTC. Amino acids: CASSLTAYGYTF.

Notes on this clone: At the DNA level, this CDR3 is encoded by other sequences in the same sample as well. The chain combines TRBV10-3 with TRBJ1-2, with 8 bases fitting TRBD1. V shed 6 bases, J shed 1 base, and the junction held 1 base outside the gene matches. Germline V gene lookup returns CDR1 ENHRY and CDR2 SYGVKD. This CDR3 is built from 13 residues. CDR3 DNA sequence: TGTGCCATCAGGGACAGGGATAACTATGGCTACACCTTC. Amino acids: CAIRDRDNYGYTF.

This clone was seen a handful of times. The chain has TRBV18 and TRBJ1-2; D remains unclear. V was cut by 3 bases and J by 4 bases, with 12 bases left in between. Per germline, CDR1 KGHSH and CDR2 LQKENI. The CDR3 loop spans 14 amino acids. The CDR3 coding sequence is TGTGCCAGCTCACCCCCCGTCCAGGCCTATGGCTACACCTTC. Residues: CASSPPVQAYGYTF. The full variable domain, its missing parts supplied by reference TRBV18 and TRBJ1-2, is NAGVMQNPRHLVRRRGQEARLRCSPMKGHSHVYWYRQLPEEGLKFMVYLQKENIIDESGMPKERFSAEFPKEGPSILRIQQVVRGDSAAYFCASSPPVQAYGYTFGSGTRLTVV.

This sequence joins TRBV7-2 and TRBJ2-6; D is uncertain. The V end was cut by 5 bases, the J end by 0 bases, with 8 bases between. The V gene's germline CDR1 is SGHTA and CDR2 FQGNSA. This CDR3 region has 15 residues. CDR3 sequence: CASSQVHSGANVLTF. As DNA, the CDR3 is TGTGCCAGCAGCCAAGTGCACTCTGGGGCCAACGTCCTGACTTTC.

The V call is TRBV2, the J call TRBJ1-5, with 7 bases identical to TRBD1. V shed 6 bases, J shed 4 bases, and the junction held 9 bases outside the gene matches. CDR3 length equals 15 residues. Germline values: CDR1 SNHLY, CDR2 FYNNEI. As DNA, the CDR3 is TGTGCCAGCAGGCCACGACAGGGCCCTAATCAGCCCCAGCATTTT. Translating gives CASRPRQGPNQPQHF.

The chain employs TRBV15 and TRBJ1-2; D remains unclear. Germline V lookup: CDR1 LNHNV, CDR2 YYDKDF (reference sequence). This CDR3 comprises 14 residues. V lost 1 base, J lost 7 bases, and 13 bases lay in between. CDR3 sequence: CATSRADLRSGYTF. In nucleotides, the CDR3 is TGTGCCACCAGCAGAGCGGATTTAAGGAGTGGCTACACCTTC.

This clone was seen once. V gene TRBV7-9 combines with J gene TRBJ1-5; TRBD1 might be the D (6 bases). V was pared by 5 bases and J by 5 bases, with 10 bases between. The CDR3 extends over 13 amino acids. The germline V gene has CDR1 SEHNR and CDR2 FQNEAQ (reference sequence). Here the CDR3 reads CASSNGQYQPQHF. DNA for the CDR3: TGTGCCAGCAGCAACGGACAGTATCAGCCCCAGCATTTT.

This chain links TRBV7-9 with TRBJ2-1; TRBD2 matches 10 bases. V was pared by 5 bases and J by 6 bases, with 7 bases of the junction left unmatched. The germline V gene has CDR1 SEHNR and CDR2 FQNEAQ (reference sequence). CDR3 length: 15 amino acids. In DNA, the CDR3 is TGTGCCAGCAGCCAACTAGCGGGAATTAGCAATGAGCAGTTCTTC. Residues: CASSQLAGISNEQFF.